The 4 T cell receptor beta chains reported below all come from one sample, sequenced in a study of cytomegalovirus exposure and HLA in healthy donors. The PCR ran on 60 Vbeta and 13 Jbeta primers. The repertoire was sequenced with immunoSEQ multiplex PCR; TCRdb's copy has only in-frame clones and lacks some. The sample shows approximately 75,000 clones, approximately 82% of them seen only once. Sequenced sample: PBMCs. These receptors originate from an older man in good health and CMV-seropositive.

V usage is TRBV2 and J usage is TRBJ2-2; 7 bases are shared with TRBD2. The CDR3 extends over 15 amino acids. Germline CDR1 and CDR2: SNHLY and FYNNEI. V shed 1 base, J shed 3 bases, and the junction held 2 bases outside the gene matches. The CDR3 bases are TGTGCCAGCAGTGAAGGACTAGCTGACACCGGGGAGCTGTTTTTT. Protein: CASSEGLADTGELFF.

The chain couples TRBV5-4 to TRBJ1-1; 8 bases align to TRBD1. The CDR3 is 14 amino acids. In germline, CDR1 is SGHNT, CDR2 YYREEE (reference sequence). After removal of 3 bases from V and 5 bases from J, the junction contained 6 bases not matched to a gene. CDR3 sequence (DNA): TGTGCCAGCAGCTCTGGACAGGGTTGGACTGAAGCTTTCTTT. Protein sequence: CASSSGQGWTEAFF.

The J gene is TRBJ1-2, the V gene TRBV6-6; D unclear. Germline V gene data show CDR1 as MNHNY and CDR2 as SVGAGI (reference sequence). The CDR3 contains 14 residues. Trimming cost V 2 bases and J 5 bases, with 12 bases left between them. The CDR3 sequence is CASSYTTDHYGYTF. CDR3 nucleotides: TGTGCCAGCAGTTACACAACAGACCATTATGGCTACACCTTC.

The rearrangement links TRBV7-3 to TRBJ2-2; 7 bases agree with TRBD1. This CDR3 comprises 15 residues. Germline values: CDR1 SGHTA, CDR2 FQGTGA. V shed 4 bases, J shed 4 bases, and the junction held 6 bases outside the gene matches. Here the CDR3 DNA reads TGTGCCAGCAGCTCTAGACAGGGTGGCACCGGGGAGCTGTTTTTT. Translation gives CASSSRQGGTGELFF.